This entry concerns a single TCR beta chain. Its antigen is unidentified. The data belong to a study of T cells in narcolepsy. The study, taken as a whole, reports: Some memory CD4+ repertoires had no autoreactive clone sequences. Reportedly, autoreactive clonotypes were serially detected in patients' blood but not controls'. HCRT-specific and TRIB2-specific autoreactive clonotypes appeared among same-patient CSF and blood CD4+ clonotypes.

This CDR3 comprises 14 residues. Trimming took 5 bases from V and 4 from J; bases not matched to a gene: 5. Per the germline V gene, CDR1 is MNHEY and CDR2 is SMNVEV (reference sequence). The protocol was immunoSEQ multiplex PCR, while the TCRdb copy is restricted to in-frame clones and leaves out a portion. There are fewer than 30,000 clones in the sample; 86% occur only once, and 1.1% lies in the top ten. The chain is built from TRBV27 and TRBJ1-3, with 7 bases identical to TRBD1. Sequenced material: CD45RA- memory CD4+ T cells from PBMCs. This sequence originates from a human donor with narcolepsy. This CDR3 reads CASSTTGKGNTIYF. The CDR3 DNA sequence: TGTGCCAGCAGTACGACAGGGAAAGGAAACACCATATATTTT.